A single sample is the source of the 6 T cell receptor beta chains below, sequenced in a study of low-dose radiotherapy and immunotherapy resistance in tumors. First-strand cDNA used TRAV- and TRBV-specific primers, covering alpha and beta chains. It was with a constant-region primer and a V-primer adapter that TCRs were amplified over roughly 19 PCR cycles. TCRdb called the reads again in MiXCR, with one record for every CDR3 protein. The sample has around 14,000 distinct CDR3 sequences, roughly half seen once. The receptors come from a human donor with advanced metastatic prostate, ovarian, gallbladder or colorectal cancer (not recorded which). This table probably holds off-target reads from a library built for another chain.

This clonotype was observed a few times. The genes are TRBV14 and TRBJ1-4; D is unresolved. V lost 2 bases, J lost 5 bases, and 12 bases lay in between. This CDR3 has 15 residues. Germline loops: CDR1 SGHDN, CDR2 FVKESK. CDR3 DNA sequence: TGTGCCAGCAGCCAAACGGGTCTTCGGAATGAAAAACTGTTTTTT. This gives the protein CASSQTGLRNEKLFF.

This clonotype came up once. V is TRBV7-2 and J is TRBJ2-7; D might be TRBD2 (5 bases). The germline CDR1 and CDR2 sequences are SGHTA and FQGNSA. V lost 6 bases, J lost 5 bases, and 11 bases lay in between. The CDR3 extends over 12 amino acids. The DNA of the CDR3 is TGTGCCAGCAGATCCCTCGGGGACGAGCAGTACTTC. This codes for CASRSLGDEQYF.

This clonotype was seen a few times. The CDR3 here is CASSEAGGTGELFF. The CDR3 coding sequence is TGTGCCAGCAGTGAAGCGGGGGGTACCGGGGAGCTGTTTTTT. The chain joins TRBV6-1 to TRBJ2-2; D possibly corresponds to TRBD2 (6 bases). The CDR3 totals 14 residues. Looked up from germline, CDR1 is MNHNS and CDR2 is SASEGT. Deletions cut 0 bases from V and 5 bases from J, with 7 bases between.

This chain uses TRBV7-6 with TRBJ1-2; D may be TRBD1 (5 bases). The germline CDR1 and CDR2 sequences are SGHVS and FNYEAQ. This CDR3 has 13 amino acids. V lost 6 bases to trimming and J lost 8 bases, with 16 bases between them. DNA of the CDR3: TGTGCCAGCAGTGCACAGGCCGGAATGGGCTACACCTTC. Protein sequence: CASSAQAGMGYTF.

This clonotype has a handful of counts. This rearrangement joins TRBV5-5 to TRBJ1-5; D is ambiguous. Trimming shortened V by 0 bases and J by 0 bases, and 4 bases separated the two germline ends. Germline V gene lookup returns CDR1 SGHKS and CDR2 YYEKEE (reference sequence). The CDR3 extends over 14 amino acids. This CDR3 is CASSLGSSNQPQHF. CDR3 bases: TGTGCCAGCAGCTTGGGCAGTAGCAATCAGCCCCAGCATTTT.

A few counts support this clonotype. The genes are TRBV20-1 and TRBJ2-3; 10 nucleotides align to TRBD2. V lost 4 bases and J lost 2; bases outside the gene matches: 9. Germline lookup yields CDR1 DFQATT and CDR2 SNEGSKA (reference sequence). The CDR3 spans 16 residues. The CDR3 DNA is TGCAGTGCTACTCGCCCGGGGACTAGCGCCACAGATACGCAGTATTTT. Protein sequence: CSATRPGTSATDTQYF.